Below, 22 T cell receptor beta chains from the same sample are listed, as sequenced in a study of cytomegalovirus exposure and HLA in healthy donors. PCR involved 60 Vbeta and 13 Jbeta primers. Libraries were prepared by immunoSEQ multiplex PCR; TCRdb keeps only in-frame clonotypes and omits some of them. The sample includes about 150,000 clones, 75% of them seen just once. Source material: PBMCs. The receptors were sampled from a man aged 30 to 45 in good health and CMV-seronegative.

The CDR3 sequence: CASSGRQYTGELFF. CDR3 DNA: TGTGCCAGCAGTGGGAGACAGTACACCGGGGAGCTGTTTTTT. The genes are TRBV6-1 and TRBJ2-2, with a tentative D call TRBD1 (5 bases). Trimming removed 4 bases from V and 3 bases from J, with 9 bases in between. Germline V CDR1 and CDR2: MNHNS, SASEGT. There are 14 residues in the CDR3.

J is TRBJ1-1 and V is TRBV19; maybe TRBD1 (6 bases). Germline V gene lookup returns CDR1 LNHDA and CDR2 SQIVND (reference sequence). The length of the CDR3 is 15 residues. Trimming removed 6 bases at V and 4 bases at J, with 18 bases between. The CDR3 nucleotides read TGTGCCAGTAGCGGAACACAGGGTTTCCCCACTGAAGCTTTCTTT. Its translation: CASSGTQGFPTEAFF.

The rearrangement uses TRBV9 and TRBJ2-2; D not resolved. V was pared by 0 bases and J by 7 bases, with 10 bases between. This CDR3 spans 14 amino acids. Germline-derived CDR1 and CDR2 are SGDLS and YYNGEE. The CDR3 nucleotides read TGTGCCAGCAGCGTAGCCCGAGAGGTCGGGGAGCTGTTTTTT. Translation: CASSVAREVGELFF.

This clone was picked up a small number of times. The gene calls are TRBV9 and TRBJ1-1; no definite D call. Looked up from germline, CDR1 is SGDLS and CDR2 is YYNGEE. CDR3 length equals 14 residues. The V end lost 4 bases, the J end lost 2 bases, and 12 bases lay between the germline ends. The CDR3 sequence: CASSPPGANTEAFF. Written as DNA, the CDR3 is TGTGCCAGCAGCCCCCCAGGTGCAAACACTGAAGCTTTCTTT.

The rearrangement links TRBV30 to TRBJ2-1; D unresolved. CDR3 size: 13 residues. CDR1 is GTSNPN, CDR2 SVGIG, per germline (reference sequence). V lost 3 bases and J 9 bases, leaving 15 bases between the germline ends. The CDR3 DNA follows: TGTGCCTGGAGCCCGCAAAGTTCCAGTGAGCAGTTCTTC. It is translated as CAWSPQSSSEQFF. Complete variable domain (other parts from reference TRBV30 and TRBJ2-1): SQTIHQWPATLVQPVGSPLSLECTVEGTSNPNLYWYRQAAGRGLQLLFYSVGIGQISSEVPQNLSASRPQDRQFILSSKKLLLSDSGFYLCAWSPQSSSEQFFGPGTRLTVL.

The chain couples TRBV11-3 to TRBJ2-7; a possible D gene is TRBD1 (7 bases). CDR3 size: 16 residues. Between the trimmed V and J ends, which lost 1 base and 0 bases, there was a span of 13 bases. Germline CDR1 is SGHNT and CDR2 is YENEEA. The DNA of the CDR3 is TGTGCCAGCAGCTTAGGACAGGGAGGAAGCTCCTACGAGCAGTACTTC. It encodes CASSLGQGGSSYEQYF.

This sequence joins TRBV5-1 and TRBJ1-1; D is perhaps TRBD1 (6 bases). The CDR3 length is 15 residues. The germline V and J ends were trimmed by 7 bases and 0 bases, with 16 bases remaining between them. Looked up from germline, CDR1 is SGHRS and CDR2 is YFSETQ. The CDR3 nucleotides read TGCGCCAGCGCAACTACGGGGGGCATGAACACTGAAGCTTTCTTT. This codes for CASATTGGMNTEAFF. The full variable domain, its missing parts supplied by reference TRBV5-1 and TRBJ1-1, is KAGVTQTPRYLIKTRGQQVTLSCSPISGHRSVSWYQQTPGQGLQFLFEYFSETQRNKGNFPGRFSGRQFSNSRSEMNVSTLELGDSALYLCASATTGGMNTEAFFGQGTRLTVV.

This CDR3 is CATLGEGTYEQYF. Written as DNA, the CDR3 is TGTGCCACCCTCGGGGAGGGAACCTACGAGCAGTACTTC. V usage is TRBV28 and J usage is TRBJ2-7; 7 bases line up with TRBD2. The CDR3 has 13 residues. J was trimmed by 2 bases and V by 10 bases; bases with no gene match: 8. CDR1 and CDR2 from the germline V gene are MDHEN and SYDVKM.

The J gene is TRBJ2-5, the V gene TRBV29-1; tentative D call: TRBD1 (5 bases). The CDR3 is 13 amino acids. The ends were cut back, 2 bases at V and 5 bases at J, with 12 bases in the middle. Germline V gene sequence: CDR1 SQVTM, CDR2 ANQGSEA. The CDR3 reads CSVEKQGRETQYF. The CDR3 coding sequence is TGCAGCGTTGAAAAGCAGGGCAGGGAGACCCAGTACTTC. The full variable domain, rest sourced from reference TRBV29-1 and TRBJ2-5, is SAVISQKPSRDICQRGTSLTIQCQVDSQVTMMFWYRQQPGQSLTLIATANQGSEATYESGFVIDKFPISRPNLTFSTLTVSNMSPEDSSIYLCSVEKQGRETQYFGPGTRLLVL.

The CDR3 here is CASTISGQRAVNYGYTF. CDR3 sequence (DNA): TGTGCCAGCACGATATCGGGACAGCGCGCCGTTAACTATGGCTACACCTTC. The chain has TRBV6-9 and TRBJ1-2; 7 positions agree with TRBD1. The CDR3 consists of 17 residues. V was clipped by 7 bases and J by 1 base; unmatched bases: 15. Germline CDR1 reads MNHGY; CDR2 reads SVAAGI.

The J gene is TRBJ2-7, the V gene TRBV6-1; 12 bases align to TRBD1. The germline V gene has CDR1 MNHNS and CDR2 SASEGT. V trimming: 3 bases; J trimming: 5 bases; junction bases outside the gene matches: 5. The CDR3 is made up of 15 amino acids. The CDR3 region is CASSDVGQGAHEQYF. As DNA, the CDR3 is TGTGCCAGCAGTGATGTGGGACAGGGGGCCCACGAGCAGTACTTC.

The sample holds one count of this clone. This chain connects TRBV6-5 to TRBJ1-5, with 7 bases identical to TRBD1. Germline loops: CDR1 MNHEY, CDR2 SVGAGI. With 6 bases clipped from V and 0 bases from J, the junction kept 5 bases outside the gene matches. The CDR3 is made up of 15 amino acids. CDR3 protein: CASRADRASNQPQHF. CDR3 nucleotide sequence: TGTGCCAGCAGAGCAGACAGGGCTAGCAATCAGCCCCAGCATTTT.

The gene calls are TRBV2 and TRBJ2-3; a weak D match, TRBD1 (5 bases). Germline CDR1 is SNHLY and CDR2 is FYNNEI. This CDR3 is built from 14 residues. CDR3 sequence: CALDRGLGRDTQYF. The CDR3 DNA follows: TGTGCTCTCGATAGGGGCCTCGGAAGAGATACGCAGTATTTT. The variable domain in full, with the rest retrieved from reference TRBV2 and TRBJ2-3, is EPEVTQTPSHQVTQMGQEVILRCVPISNHLYFYWYRQILGQKVEFLVSFYNNEISEKSEIFDDQFSVERPDGSNFTLKIRSTKLEDSAMYFCALDRGLGRDTQYFGPGTRLTVL.

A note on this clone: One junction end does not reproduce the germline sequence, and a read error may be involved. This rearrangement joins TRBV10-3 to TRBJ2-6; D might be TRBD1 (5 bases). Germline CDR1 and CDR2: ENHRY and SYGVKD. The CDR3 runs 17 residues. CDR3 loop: CAITPEARAFGANGLTF. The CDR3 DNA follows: TGTGCCATCACCCCCGAGGCCCGGGCCTTTGGGGCCAACGGCCTGACTTTC.

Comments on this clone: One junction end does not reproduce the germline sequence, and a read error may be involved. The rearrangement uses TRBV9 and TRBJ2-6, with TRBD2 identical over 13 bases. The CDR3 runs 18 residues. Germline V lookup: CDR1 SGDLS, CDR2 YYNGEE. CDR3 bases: TGTGCCAGCAGCGGGGGACTAGCGGGAACCTCTGGGGCCAACGGCCTGACTTTC. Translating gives CASSGGLAGTSGANGLTF.

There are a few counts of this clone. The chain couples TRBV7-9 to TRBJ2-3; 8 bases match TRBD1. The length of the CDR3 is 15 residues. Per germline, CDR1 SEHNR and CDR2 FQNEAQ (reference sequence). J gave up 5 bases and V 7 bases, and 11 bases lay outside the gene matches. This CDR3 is CASTDSGGRGDTQYF. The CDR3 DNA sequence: TGTGCCAGCACGGACTCAGGGGGCCGGGGAGATACGCAGTATTTT. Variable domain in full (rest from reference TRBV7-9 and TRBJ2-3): DTGVSQNPRHKITKRGQNVTFRCDPISEHNRLYWYRQTLGQGPEFLTYFQNEAQLEKSRLLSDRFSAERPKGSFSTLEIQRTEQGDSAMYLCASTDSGGRGDTQYFGPGTRLTVL.

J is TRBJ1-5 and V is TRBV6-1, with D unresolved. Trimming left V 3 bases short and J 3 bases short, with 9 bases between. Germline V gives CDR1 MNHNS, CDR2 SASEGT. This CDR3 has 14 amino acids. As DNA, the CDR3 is TGTGCCAGCAGTGACGGCGGTTTCAATCAGCCCCAGCATTTT. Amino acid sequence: CASSDGGFNQPQHF.

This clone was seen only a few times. CDR3 DNA: TGTGCCAGCAGCTTTCCAAATCAGCCCCAGCATTTT. Its translation is CASSFPNQPQHF. The rearrangement joins TRBV7-8 to TRBJ1-5; D is unclear. Germline V gives CDR1 SGHVS, CDR2 FQNEAQ. This CDR3 is built from 12 residues. Trimming removed 3 bases from V and 4 bases from J, with 4 bases in between. The variable domain in full, with the rest retrieved from reference TRBV7-8 and TRBJ1-5, is GAGVSQSPRYKVAKRGQDVALRCDPISGHVSLFWYQQALGQGPEFLTYFQNEAQLDKSGLPSDRFFAERPEGSVSTLKIQRTQQEDSAVYLCASSFPNQPQHFGDGTRLSIL.

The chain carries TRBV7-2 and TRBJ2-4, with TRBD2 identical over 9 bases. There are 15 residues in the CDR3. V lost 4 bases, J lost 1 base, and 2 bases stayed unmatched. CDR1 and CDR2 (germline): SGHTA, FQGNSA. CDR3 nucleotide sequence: TGTGCCAGCAGCTCCGGACTAGCGGCCAAAAACATTCAGTACTTC. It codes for CASSSGLAAKNIQYF. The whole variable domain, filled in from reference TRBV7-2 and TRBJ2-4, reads GAGVSQSPSNKVTEKGKDVELRCDPISGHTALYWYRQSLGQGLEFLIYFQGNSAPDKSGLPSDRFSAERTGGSVSTLTIQRTQQEDSAVYLCASSSGLAAKNIQYFGAGTRLSVL.

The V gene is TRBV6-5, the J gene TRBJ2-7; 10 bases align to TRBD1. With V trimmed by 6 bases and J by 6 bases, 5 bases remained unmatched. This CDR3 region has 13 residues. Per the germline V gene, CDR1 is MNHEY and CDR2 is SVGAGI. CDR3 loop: CASRTGTGVEQYF. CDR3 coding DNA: TGTGCCAGCAGAACCGGGACAGGGGTCGAGCAGTACTTC.

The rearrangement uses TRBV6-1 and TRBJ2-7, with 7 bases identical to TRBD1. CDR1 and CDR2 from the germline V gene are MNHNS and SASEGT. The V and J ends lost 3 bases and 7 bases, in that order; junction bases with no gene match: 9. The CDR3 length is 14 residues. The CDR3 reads CASSDRGGSGEQYF. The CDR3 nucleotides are TGTGCCAGCAGTGACAGAGGGGGCAGTGGGGAGCAGTACTTC.

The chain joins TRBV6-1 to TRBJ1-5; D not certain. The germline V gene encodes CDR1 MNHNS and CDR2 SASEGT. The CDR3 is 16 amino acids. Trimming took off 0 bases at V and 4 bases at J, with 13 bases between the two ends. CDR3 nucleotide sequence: TGTGCCAGCAGTGAAGCGGGAGGGCGGGGAAATCAGCCCCAGCATTTT. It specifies CASSEAGGRGNQPQHF.